This T cell receptor beta chain came from a study of T-cell reconstitution after alpha-beta-depleted transplantation in children. V lost 5 bases, J lost 4 bases, and 14 bases lay in between. The CDR3 has 15 residues. CDR1 and CDR2 (germline): SGHVS, FQNEAQ. Remarks on this clonotype: Its antigen is unknown.

Overall study results and limits: It was reported that alpha-beta T cells came from several hundred expanded graft clones (about two months after transplant). Some patients showed high day-60 TCRbeta diversity, which derived from surviving recipient T cells and thymic progenitors. It was newly produced T cells that mostly accounted for T-cell counts and diversity one year after transplant.

For TCRbeta, the library was prepared with unique molecular identifiers. From the PCR reads, TCRdb called clonotypes with MiXCR, one entry per CDR3 protein. Of 450,000 to 550,000 distinct CDR3 sequences listed, about 10% are singletons. The receptor was isolated from a female patient aged 2-9 years who had a stem cell transplant for aplastic anemia, so the T cells may come from the graft donor. The sample was PBMCs, mostly from graft donor cells, taken 180 days after TCRalphabeta/CD19-depleted stem cell transplant. This chain links TRBV7-8 with TRBJ1-4; D is uncertain. The DNA for the CDR3 is TGTGCCAGCAGCCCATTAGCCGGAGTTAATGAAAAACTGTTTTTT. Protein sequence: CASSPLAGVNEKLFF.